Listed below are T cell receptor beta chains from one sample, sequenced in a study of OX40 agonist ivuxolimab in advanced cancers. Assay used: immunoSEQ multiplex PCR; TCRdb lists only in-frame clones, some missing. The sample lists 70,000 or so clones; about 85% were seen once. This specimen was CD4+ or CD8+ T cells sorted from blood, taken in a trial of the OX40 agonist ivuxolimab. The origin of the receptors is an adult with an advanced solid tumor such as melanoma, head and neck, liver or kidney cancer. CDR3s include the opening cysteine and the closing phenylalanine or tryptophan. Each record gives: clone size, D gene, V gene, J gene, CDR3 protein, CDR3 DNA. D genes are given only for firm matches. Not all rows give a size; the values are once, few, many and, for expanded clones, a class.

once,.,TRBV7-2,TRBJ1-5,CASSLMWGNNQPQHF,TGTGCCAGCAGCTTAATGTGGGGGAACAATCAGCCCCAGCATTTT
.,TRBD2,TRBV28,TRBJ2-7,CASRPGLTYEQYF,TGTGCCAGCAGGCCGGGACTAACCTACGAGCAGTACTTC
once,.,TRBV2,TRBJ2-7,CASSEGWDSSYEQYF,TGTGCCAGCAGTGAGGGGTGGGACTCCTCCTACGAGCAGTACTTC
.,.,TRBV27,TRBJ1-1,CASSSNQGNTEAFF,TGTGCCAGCTCTTCAAACCAGGGGAACACTGAAGCTTTCTTT
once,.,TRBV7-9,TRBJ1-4,CASSLEEGFNEKLFF,TGTGCCAGCAGCTTAGAGGAAGGTTTTAATGAAAAACTGTTTTTT
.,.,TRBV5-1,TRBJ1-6,CASSFSQARTGSPLHF,TGCGCCAGCAGCTTTTCCCAGGCCCGTACAGGTTCACCCCTCCACTTT
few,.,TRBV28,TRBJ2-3,CASSLSLMKSSTDTQYF,TGTGCCAGCAGTTTATCTCTCATGAAGTCTAGCACAGATACGCAGTATTTT
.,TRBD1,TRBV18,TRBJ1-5,CASSPGQGTNQPQHF,TGTGCCAGCTCACCCGGACAGGGGACGAATCAGCCCCAGCATTTT
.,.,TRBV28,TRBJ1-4,CASSSQKWSNEKLFF,TGTGCCAGCAGTTCCCAAAAATGGTCTAATGAAAAACTGTTTTTT
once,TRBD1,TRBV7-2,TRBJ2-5,CASSWTGYETQYF,TGTGCCAGCAGCTGGACAGGGTATGAGACCCAGTACTTC
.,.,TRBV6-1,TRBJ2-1,CASRQFYNEQFF,TGTGCCAGCAGACAGTTCTACAATGAGCAGTTCTTC
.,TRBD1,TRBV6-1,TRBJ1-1,CASSENRGVTEAFF,TGTGCCAGCAGTGAAAACAGGGGGGTCACTGAAGCTTTCTTT
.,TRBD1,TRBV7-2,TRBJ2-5,CASSYVPGQGSETQYF,TGTGCCAGCAGCTACGTCCCGGGACAGGGTTCGGAGACCCAGTACTTC
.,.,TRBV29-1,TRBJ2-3,CSVVLMATDTQYF,TGCAGCGTTGTCCTCATGGCGACAGATACGCAGTATTTT
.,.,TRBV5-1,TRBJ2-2,CASSFGRDGSGELFF,TGCGCCAGCAGCTTCGGACGGGACGGGTCCGGGGAGCTGTTTTTT
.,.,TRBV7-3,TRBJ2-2,CASSLLSNTGELFF,TGTGCCAGCAGCTTACTCTCCAACACCGGGGAGCTGTTTTTT
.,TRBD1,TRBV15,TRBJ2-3,CATNINRGTDTQYF,TGTGCCACCAATATTAACAGGGGAACAGATACGCAGTATTTT
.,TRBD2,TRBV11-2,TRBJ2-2,CVLSGEYTGELFF,TGTGTCTTGAGCGGGGAATACACCGGGGAGCTGTTTTTT
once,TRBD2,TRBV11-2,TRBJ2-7,CASSPIRSSGRILYEQYF,TGTGCCAGCAGCCCGATTCGTTCTAGCGGGAGGATACTCTACGAGCAGTACTTC
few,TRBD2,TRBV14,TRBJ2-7,CASSQLAGGAEQYF,TGTGCCAGCAGCCAACTAGCGGGCGGCGCCGAGCAGTACTTC
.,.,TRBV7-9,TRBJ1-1,CASREYTEAFF,TGTGCCTCAAGAGAGTACACTGAAGCTTTCTTT
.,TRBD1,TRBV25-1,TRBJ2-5,CASSEWVHDRVTQYF,TGTGCCAGCAGTGAATGGGTGCATGACAGGGTCACCCAGTACTTC
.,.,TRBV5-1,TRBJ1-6,CASSLAGTDRSPLHF,TGCGCCAGCAGCTTGGCAGGAACCGACAGATCACCCCTCCACTTT
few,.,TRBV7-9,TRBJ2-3,CASSLEIGHTDTQYF,TGTGCCAGCAGCTTAGAGATAGGCCACACAGATACGCAGTATTTT
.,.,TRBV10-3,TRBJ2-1,CAISGDNNEQFF,TGTGCCATCAGTGGAGATAACAATGAGCAGTTCTTC
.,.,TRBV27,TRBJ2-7,CASSFTSPSYEQYF,TGTGCCAGCAGTTTTACTAGCCCCTCCTACGAGCAGTACTTC
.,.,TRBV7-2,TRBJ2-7,CASSLARDYEQYF,TGTGCCAGCAGCTTAGCCCGGGACTACGAGCAGTACTTC
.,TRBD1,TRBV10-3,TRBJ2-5,CAISSFRDRVETQYF,TGTGCCATCAGTTCGTTCCGGGACAGGGTGGAGACCCAGTACTTC
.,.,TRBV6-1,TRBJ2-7,CASSERRGLSGFSWEYEQYF,TGTGCCAGCAGTGAGAGGCGAGGGCTTTCAGGCTTTTCGTGGGAGTACGAGCAGTACTTC
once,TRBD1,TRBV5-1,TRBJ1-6,CASSPGGTGNNSPLHF,TGCGCCAGCAGCCCGGGCGGGACAGGGAATAATTCACCCCTCCACTTT
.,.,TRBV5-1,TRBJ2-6,CASSTQGTGANVLTF,TGCGCCAGCAGCACACAGGGTACTGGGGCCAACGTCCTGACTTTC
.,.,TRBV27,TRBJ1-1,CASSLGQANTEAFF,TGTGCCAGCAGTTTGGGCCAGGCGAACACTGAAGCTTTCTTT
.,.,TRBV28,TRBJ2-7,CASSLMRIPNPYEQYF,TGTGCCAGCAGTTTGATGAGGATTCCAAATCCCTACGAGCAGTACTTC
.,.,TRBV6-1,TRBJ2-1,CASRIREREQFF,TGTGCCAGCAGGATCCGGGAACGAGAGCAGTTCTTC
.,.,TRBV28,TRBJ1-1,CASSPRDTEAFF,TGTGCCAGCAGTCCCCGGGACACTGAAGCTTTCTTT
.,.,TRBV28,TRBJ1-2,CAITGTTNYGYTF,TGTGCCATCACCGGGACAACTAACTATGGCTACACCTTC
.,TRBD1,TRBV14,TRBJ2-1,CASSQETGQVYNEQFF,TGTGCCAGCAGCCAAGAAACGGGACAGGTATACAATGAGCAGTTCTTC
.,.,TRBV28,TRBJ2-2,CASHENTGELFF,TGTGCCAGCCACGAGAACACCGGGGAGCTGTTTTTT
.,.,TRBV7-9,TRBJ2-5,CASSSSIGQETQYF,TGTGCCAGCAGCTCATCAATAGGCCAAGAGACCCAGTACTTC
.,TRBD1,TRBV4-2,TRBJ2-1,CASSHPGQLYNEQFF,TGTGCCAGCAGCCACCCGGGACAGTTATACAATGAGCAGTTCTTC
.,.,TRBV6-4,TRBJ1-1,CASSRDTYSNTEAFF,TGTGCCAGCAGCCGGGACACTTACTCGAACACTGAAGCTTTCTTT
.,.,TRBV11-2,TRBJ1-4,CASSFGPAGGGSEKLFF,TGTGCCAGCAGCTTTGGGCCCGCGGGGGGCGGGAGTGAAAAACTGTTTTTT
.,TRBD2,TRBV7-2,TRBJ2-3,CASSPRGGDTQYF,TGTGCCAGCAGCCCGCGGGGGGGAGATACGCAGTATTTT
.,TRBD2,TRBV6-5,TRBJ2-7,CASSYGAGTYEQYF,TGTGCCAGCAGTTACGGAGCGGGAACCTACGAGCAGTACTTC
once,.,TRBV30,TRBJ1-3,CAYSRLSNTIYF,TGTGCCTACTCTAGACTTTCGAACACCATATATTTT
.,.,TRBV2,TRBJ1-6,CASSSRSSYNSPLHF,TGTGCCAGCAGCTCACGGAGCTCCTATAATTCACCCCTCCACTTT
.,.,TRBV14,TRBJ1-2,CASSQDRTVNYGYTF,TGTGCCAGCAGCCAAGATCGTACAGTAAACTATGGCTACACCTTC
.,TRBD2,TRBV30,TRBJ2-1,CAWSVRSGSSNEQFF,TGTGCCTGGAGTGTACGGAGCGGGAGTTCCAATGAGCAGTTCTTC
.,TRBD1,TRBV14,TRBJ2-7,CASSTRQGPYEQYF,TGTGCCAGCAGCACACGACAGGGACCCTACGAGCAGTACTTC
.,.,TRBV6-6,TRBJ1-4,CASSGRGNEKLFF,TGTGCCAGCAGCGGACGGGGGAATGAAAAACTGTTTTTT
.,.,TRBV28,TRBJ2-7,CASSDGYYEQYF,TGTGCCAGCAGTGACGGATACTACGAGCAGTACTTC
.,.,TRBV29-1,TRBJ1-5,CSVGSGLGQPQHF,TGCAGCGTTGGCAGCGGTTTAGGTCAGCCCCAGCATTTT
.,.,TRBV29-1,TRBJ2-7,CSATRLQNEQYF,TGCAGCGCCACACGATTACAGAATGAGCAGTACTTC
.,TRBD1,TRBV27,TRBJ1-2,CASSLSRTGAIGGYTF,TGTGCCAGCAGTTTATCAAGGACAGGGGCGATCGGAGGCTACACCTTC
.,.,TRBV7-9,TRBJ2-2,CASSLDVGELFF,TGTGCCAGCAGCTTAGATGTAGGGGAGCTGTTTTTT
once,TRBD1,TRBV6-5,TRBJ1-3,CASIDRGGSGNTIYF,TGTGCCAGCATAGACAGGGGCGGCTCTGGAAACACCATATATTTT
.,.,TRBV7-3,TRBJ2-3,CASSPNGVGSTTDTQYF,TGTGCCAGCAGCCCTAACGGGGTAGGGAGTACCACAGATACGCAGTATTTT
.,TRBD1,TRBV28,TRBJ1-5,CASSGIQGSSNQPQHF,TGTGCCAGCAGCGGTATACAGGGGTCGAGCAATCAGCCCCAGCATTTT
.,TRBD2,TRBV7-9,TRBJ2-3,CASSFGGRNRADTQYF,TGTGCCAGCAGCTTCGGCGGGAGGAATAGGGCAGATACGCAGTATTTT